This is a list of T cell receptor beta chains from one sample in a study of PD-1 blockade in classical Hodgkin lymphoma. Using immunoSEQ multiplex PCR, the repertoire was profiled, and TCRdb retains in-frame clones only, with some absent. The sample yields about 99,000 clones, about four fifths seen once. Source: peripheral blood mononuclear cells (PBMCs), taken before the second cycle of nivolumab. The receptors here all came from a human donor with classical Hodgkin lymphoma. CDR3s include the opening cysteine and the closing phenylalanine or tryptophan. Fields, in order: J gene, D gene, clone size, V gene, CDR3 protein, CDR3 DNA. D genes are given only for firm matches. Expanded clones get a size class; other rows say once, few or many, or leave the size out.

TRBJ2-7,.,.,TRBV27,CASRELSTYEQYF,TGTGCCAGCCGTGAGCTTAGCACCTACGAGCAGTACTTC
TRBJ2-7,TRBD2,many,TRBV4-1,CASSPGLAGGLSYEQYF,TGCGCCAGCAGCCCGGGACTAGCGGGAGGCCTATCCTACGAGCAGTACTTC
TRBJ2-7,.,.,TRBV10-3,CAIKSSLSYEQYF,TGTGCCATCAAGAGTTCACTTTCCTACGAGCAGTACTTC
TRBJ2-7,TRBD2,few,TRBV7-9,CASSPGLAASYEQYF,TGTGCCAGCAGCCCCGGACTAGCGGCTTCCTACGAGCAGTACTTC
TRBJ2-7,.,.,TRBV5-4,CASSYGDYEQYF,TGTGCCAGCAGCTATGGCGATTACGAGCAGTACTTC
TRBJ2-5,.,.,TRBV14,CASSQGILDSTWGRETQYF,TGTGCCAGCAGCCAAGGGATCCTGGACAGTACTTGGGGTAGGGAAACCCAGTACTTC
TRBJ2-1,.,.,TRBV19,CASSLGAFGGQFF,TGTGCCAGTAGTCTCGGGGCCTTTGGTGGGCAGTTCTTC
TRBJ2-5,.,.,TRBV9,CASSRTPSRGGGETQYF,TGTGCCAGCAGCCGGACCCCGTCGCGGGGAGGGGGGGAGACCCAGTACTTC
TRBJ2-2,TRBD1,.,TRBV2,CASRTGGAGIGELFF,TGTGCCAGCAGAACAGGGGGCGCGGGCATCGGGGAGCTGTTTTTT
TRBJ1-1,.,.,TRBV7-2,CASSPSWGDTEAFF,TGTGCCAGCAGCCCCTCATGGGGGGACACTGAAGCTTTCTTT
TRBJ1-1,TRBD1,.,TRBV2,CASSTDRGYVAFF,TGTGCCAGCAGTACGGACAGGGGGTACGTAGCTTTCTTT
TRBJ2-7,.,.,TRBV5-1,CASSLGMSADDSYEQYF,TGCGCCAGCAGCTTGGGTATGAGCGCAGACGACTCCTACGAGCAGTACTTC
TRBJ1-1,.,.,TRBV7-3,CASSLSRILHTEAFF,TGTGCCAGCAGCTTATCTCGGATTTTGCACACTGAAGCTTTCTTT
TRBJ2-5,TRBD2,once,TRBV19,CASQDRGGYEGETQYF,TGTGCCTCCCAGGACCGGGGGGGGTATGAAGGAGAGACCCAGTACTTC
TRBJ2-3,TRBD2,.,TRBV19,CASSILAGTTDTQYF,TGTGCCAGTAGTATCCTAGCGGGTACCACAGATACGCAGTATTTT
TRBJ2-3,.,.,TRBV5-1,CASSLNSPTDTQYF,TGCGCCAGCAGCTTGAATTCCCCCACAGATACGCAGTATTTT
TRBJ2-3,TRBD1,.,TRBV4-3,CASSQDFTGVRTDTQYF,TGCGCCAGCAGCCAAGATTTTACAGGGGTGAGGACAGATACGCAGTATTTT
TRBJ2-6,.,.,TRBV9,CASSAPLDSGSSGANVLTF,TGTGCCAGCAGCGCCCCTTTGGACAGCGGCTCCTCTGGGGCCAACGTCCTGACTTTC
TRBJ2-1,.,.,TRBV2,CASSAELYNEQFF,TGTGCCAGCAGTGCGGAACTATACAATGAGCAGTTCTTC
TRBJ2-7,.,few,TRBV5-5,CASSLSHLVGDYEQYF,TGTGCCAGCAGCTTATCCCATTTAGTAGGGGACTACGAGCAGTACTTC
TRBJ2-5,TRBD1,.,TRBV15,CATSRVTGDETQYF,TGTGCCACCAGCAGGGTCACAGGGGACGAGACCCAGTACTTC
TRBJ2-3,.,.,TRBV6-4,CASTPDPFGADTQYF,TGTGCCAGCACCCCGGACCCTTTCGGGGCAGATACGCAGTATTTT
TRBJ1-1,.,.,TRBV28,CASSHGRMNTEAFF,TGTGCCAGCAGCCACGGACGGATGAACACTGAAGCTTTCTTT
TRBJ2-1,.,.,TRBV7-9,CASSLAGINEQFF,TGTGCCAGCAGCTTAGCGGGGATCAATGAGCAGTTCTTC
TRBJ1-1,.,.,TRBV19,CASSLVGTVNTEAFF,TGTGCCAGTAGTCTCGTCGGGACGGTGAACACTGAAGCTTTCTTT
TRBJ1-1,.,.,TRBV30,CAWSPQGYRNTEAFF,TGTGCCTGGAGCCCTCAGGGTTATAGGAACACTGAAGCTTTCTTT
TRBJ1-5,.,.,TRBV10-3,CAISDRYNQPQHF,TGTGCCATCAGTGACAGATACAATCAGCCCCAGCATTTT
TRBJ2-1,.,.,TRBV13,CASSWAGPNHEQFF,TGTGCCAGCAGCTGGGCGGGCCCCAATCATGAGCAGTTCTTC
TRBJ2-1,TRBD2,.,TRBV6-1,CASRELAGVGNEQFF,TGTGCCAGCAGGGAACTAGCGGGAGTCGGTAATGAGCAGTTCTTC
TRBJ2-7,.,few,TRBV23-1,CASSQTRPSSYEQYF,TGCGCCAGCAGTCAAACCCGCCCCAGCTCCTACGAGCAGTACTTC
TRBJ2-2,.,.,TRBV19,CASNLGPPGELFF,TGTGCCAGCAACTTAGGCCCGCCCGGGGAGCTGTTTTTT
TRBJ1-6,.,few,TRBV30,CAWSVLGQGSPLHF,TGTGCCTGGAGTGTGCTGGGGCAGGGATCACCCCTCCACTTT
TRBJ1-5,.,.,TRBV18,CASSPDRVRQPQHF,TGTGCCAGCTCGCCGGACCGGGTAAGGCAGCCCCAGCATTTT
TRBJ2-1,TRBD2,.,TRBV19,CASSTLLAGYNEQFF,TGTGCCAGTAGTACCCTACTAGCGGGATACAATGAGCAGTTCTTC
TRBJ2-7,TRBD2,.,TRBV10-3,CAISDGWGLAGGEQYF,TGTGCCATCAGTGATGGATGGGGACTAGCGGGAGGCGAGCAGTACTTC
TRBJ2-5,TRBD2,.,TRBV9,CASSAAGGSRETQYF,TGTGCCAGCAGCGCAGCGGGAGGGTCTCGGGAGACCCAGTACTTC
TRBJ1-1,.,.,TRBV29-1,CSVGGFSNTEAFF,TGCAGCGTTGGCGGATTTAGCAACACTGAAGCTTTCTTT
TRBJ1-1,.,.,TRBV30,CAWSVLGGTEAFF,TGTGCCTGGAGTGTACTCGGGGGCACTGAAGCTTTCTTT
TRBJ2-5,.,few,TRBV15,CATSRSYETQYF,TGTGCCACCAGCAGAAGCTATGAGACCCAGTACTTC
TRBJ1-1,.,.,TRBV28,CASSPWGGGTEAFF,TGTGCCAGCAGTCCCTGGGGAGGGGGCACTGAAGCTTTCTTT
TRBJ2-1,.,.,TRBV11-1,CASSLGGIAYNEQFF,TGTGCCAGCAGCTTAGGCGGGATCGCCTACAATGAGCAGTTCTTC
TRBJ2-7,TRBD2,.,TRBV19,CASNPSGSSYEQYF,TGTGCCAGTAACCCTAGCGGGAGTTCCTACGAGCAGTACTTC
TRBJ1-1,TRBD1,.,TRBV7-8,CASSSGGTEAFF,TGTGCCAGCAGCTCAGGGGGCACTGAAGCTTTCTTT
TRBJ2-2,.,.,TRBV7-7,CASSPSGYTGELFF,TGTGCCAGCAGCCCCTCGGGCTACACCGGGGAGCTGTTTTTT
TRBJ2-7,.,.,TRBV5-6,CASSRVGLTTSYEQYF,TGTGCCAGCAGCCGGGTGGGTCTCACCACTTCCTACGAGCAGTACTTC
TRBJ2-3,.,.,TRBV15,CATSRDPATDTQYF,TGTGCCACCAGCAGAGATCCCGCCACAGATACGCAGTATTTT
TRBJ2-7,.,.,TRBV27,CASSLLGRYSDEQYF,TGTGCCAGCAGTTTACTCGGGAGATACTCCGACGAGCAGTACTTC
TRBJ2-2,TRBD2,.,TRBV18,CASSQLAGEVGELFF,TGTGCCAGCTCACAACTAGCGGGAGAGGTCGGGGAGCTGTTTTTT